This T cell receptor beta chain was captured in a study of T cells in Graves' hyperthyroidism and ophthalmopathy (dated by TCRdb to the late 2010s). The study in broad terms: To identify distinguishing TCR V-J signatures, a discovery cohort of 100 or so patients was used, comprising 40 to 45 with Graves' ophthalmopathy and some 60 with stable Graves' hyperthyroidism. The paper reports TCR Vbeta CDR3 sequencing of about 140 peripheral blood samples: approximately 43 ophthalmopathy, under 85 hyperthyroidism and around 17 progressor patients. In addition, the study compared T-cell repertoires in thyroid tissue and in blood from 6 or 7 Graves' hyperthyroidism patients. For training and testing, the 110 or so patients in the discovery cohort were randomly divided in a 7:3 ratio. Following sampling, methimazole starting at 30 mg daily was given to hyperthyroidism patients, and high-dose intravenous methylprednisolone was given to ophthalmopathy patients. An independent validation cohort of some 18 hyperthyroidism patients and about 15 patients who later progressed to ophthalmopathy tested prospective prediction of ophthalmopathy. General findings and caveats noted by the study authors: Ophthalmopathy was separated from stable hyperthyroidism by a 13 V-J signature model, with approximately 85% sensitivity and about 81% specificity obtained in cross-validation and 80%/75% obtained in testing. No statistical method was used to fix the sample size in advance, and group allocation was not hidden from the investigators. In validation, the model predicted progression to ophthalmopathy a median of roughly six months before onset, with about 67% sensitivity and roughly 77% specificity. Most expanded thyroid clonotypes (frequency above 0.001) were also detected in blood, a finding suggesting that blood repertoires may reflect thyroid immune responses.

TCR beta CDR3 regions were amplified from RNA transcripts. The first round of RT-PCR for the TCR CDR3 was performed with the HTBI primer set and the Qiagen OneStep RT-PCR kit. A second multiplex PCR round built the libraries, followed by size selection and purification. Sequencing of the libraries was done on an Illumina HiSeq2000 using paired-end 100 bp reads. In the original analysis: SOAPnuke was used to process the raw data, throwing out any read that contained adapters or uncalled bases, had a mean Phred below 15, or lacked an exact constant-primer or identifier match. High-quality paired reads were merged using COPE v1.2.5, and each unique nucleotide sequence was defined as a clonotype. MiTCR v1.1 was used to align clonotypes to the IMGT TRBV, TRBD and TRBJ reference segments. Only V-J combinations with frequency above 0.0001, covering about 99% of repertoires, were analysed. The TCS score was defined as F50 (clonal expansion) divided by E x V (chaos), with BLOSUM62-based TCRdist calculated between CDR3 peptides within each V-J. Welch's t-statistics and random forest reduced roughly 500 V-J features to about 13, which were used in a naive Bayes classifier (R e1071). The Morisita-Horn index was used to measure how similar the thyroid and blood repertoires were. The public reads were run again by TCRdb, first through fastp at Q25 and then through MiXCR, and only productive beta chains were kept. Entries are consolidated by CDR3 protein sequence, retaining the most common genes and DNA. The V and J calls come from TCRdb's annotation, not from the publication. The sample table lists 650,000 to 800,000 distinct CDR3 sequences, less than 45% of them with a count of one. Of the sample, about 7% falls within the top ten clones.

Counted from cysteine to phenylalanine, this CDR3 has 14 amino acids. CDR3 DNA only is kept here, 42 bases in frame from base 1. The germline V gene sets CDR1 to SNHLY and CDR2 to FYNNEI. V and J are trimmed by 4 bases and 5 bases, and the gene matches miss 3 bases of the junction. This clonotype was observed at least ten times. The antigen this receptor binds is unknown. No much larger clone exists at a distance of one base, and base qualities are not known. The study excluded patients with uncontrolled infections, other autoimmune diseases, pregnancy or lactation. Diagnoses were based on clinical symptoms, serum thyroxine and TRAb, thyroid ultrasound and orbital computed tomography. Trizol reagent was used to extract total RNA, and RNA quality was then checked on an Agilent 2100 Bioanalyzer.

Recombination connected TRBV2 to TRBJ1-4, and 8 junctional nucleotides match TRBD1. The source of this sequence is an adult man with Graves' disease, either hyperthyroidism or ophthalmopathy (not recorded which). The sample consisted of peripheral blood or thyroid tissue (not recorded which). In nucleotides, the sequence is TGTGCCAGCAGTGCAGGGGGCCTGAATGAAAAACTGTTTTTT. This is translated as CASSAGGLNEKLFF.